These 30 T cell receptor beta chains were all obtained from the same sample, sequenced in a study of PD-1 blockade in classical Hodgkin lymphoma. Sequencing was performed with immunoSEQ multiplex PCR; in TCRdb, only in-frame clones are kept and a portion is missing. The repertoire holds 30,000 to 40,000 clones, 76% seen once, with approximately 15% in the top ten. Each patient experienced a relapse that followed autologous stem cell transplantation, and brentuximab vedotin exposure varied. Sequenced here: peripheral blood mononuclear cells (PBMCs), sampled before the second cycle of nivolumab. These receptors originate from a human donor with classical Hodgkin lymphoma.

A few counts support this clone. This chain links TRBV19 with TRBJ2-2; D possibly corresponds to TRBD1 (7 bases). Germline CDR1 and CDR2: LNHDA and SQIVND (reference sequence). This CDR3 is 14 amino acids long. Trimming removed 11 bases at V and 3 bases at J, with 16 bases between. CDR3: CASKEGADTGELFF. The CDR3 nucleotides are TGTGCCTCAAAGGAGGGGGCGGACACCGGGGAGCTGTTTTTT.

V usage is TRBV4-3 and J usage is TRBJ2-2, with D perhaps TRBD2 (7 bases). The length of the CDR3 is 16 residues. Germline-derived CDR1 and CDR2 are LGHNA and YSLEER. The V and J ends lost 1 base and 3 bases respectively, with 12 bases between them. In nucleotides, the CDR3 is TGCGCCAGCAGCCAAGTTCGAGGGGGGGACACCGGGGAGCTGTTTTTT. Protein product: CASSQVRGGDTGELFF.

The genes are TRBV6-5 and TRBJ1-1; D remains ambiguous. Germline CDR1 and CDR2: MNHEY and SVGAGI. The CDR3 spans 13 residues. Deletions cut 2 bases from V and 5 bases from J, with 9 bases between. The CDR3 sequence: CASSYGVRTEAFF. CDR3 nucleotide sequence: TGTGCCAGCAGTTACGGGGTTAGGACTGAAGCTTTCTTT.

This clone was found a few times. The rearrangement uses TRBV19 and TRBJ2-7; 8 bases are shared with TRBD1. Germline CDR1 is LNHDA and CDR2 is SQIVND (reference sequence). The V segment lost 4 bases and the J segment 3 bases; nucleotides outside the gene matches: 2. The CDR3 has 13 residues. DNA of the CDR3: TGTGCCAGTAGTAGAACAGGGGGCTACGAGCAGTACTTC. It encodes CASSRTGGYEQYF.

The rearrangement uses TRBV6-5 and TRBJ1-4; 8 positions agree with TRBD1. The ends lost 8 bases at V and 2 bases at J; junction bases unmatched: 7. CDR3 length equals 15 residues. Germline assignment: CDR1 MNHEY and CDR2 SVGAGI. CDR3 DNA sequence: TGTGCCAGCTCCAGGACAGGGAACACTAATGAAAAACTGTTTTTT. Protein sequence: CASSRTGNTNEKLFF.

This clone was recorded once. The chain couples TRBV9 to TRBJ2-2; D uncertain. Trimming left V 4 bases short and J 0 bases short, with 7 bases between. The CDR3 covers 14 residues. The V gene's germline CDR1 is SGDLS and CDR2 YYNGEE. CDR3 amino acids: CASSTTSNTGELFF. The CDR3 DNA reads as TGTGCCAGCAGCACCACATCGAACACCGGGGAGCTGTTTTTT.

V usage is TRBV2 and J usage is TRBJ1-2; 7 bases are a match to TRBD1. Looked up from germline, CDR1 is SNHLY and CDR2 is FYNNEI. V dropped 5 bases and J dropped 4; count of bases not matched to a gene: 10. The CDR3 covers 15 residues. The CDR3 protein is CASSRTGLPSYGYTF. CDR3 sequence (DNA): TGTGCCAGCAGTCGGACAGGTCTTCCAAGCTATGGCTACACCTTC.

The V call is TRBV7-9, the J call TRBJ2-3, with 8 bases lining up with TRBD1. From germline, CDR1 is SEHNR and CDR2 FQNEAQ (reference sequence). After removal of 2 bases from V and 5 bases from J, the junction contained 9 bases not matched to a gene. The CDR3 runs to 16 residues. CDR3: CASSLSMTGVGDTQYF. CDR3 nucleotides: TGTGCCAGCAGCTTAAGCATGACAGGGGTTGGAGATACGCAGTATTTT.

The chain has TRBV19 and TRBJ2-5, with TRBD1 matching over 7 bases. The CDR3 extends over 16 amino acids. CDR1 is LNHDA, CDR2 SQIVND, per germline (reference sequence). V was pared by 0 bases and J by 3 bases, with 7 bases of the junction left unmatched. The CDR3: CASSIDRRGTEETQYF. CDR3 coding DNA: TGTGCCAGTAGTATAGATCGAAGAGGGACAGAAGAGACCCAGTACTTC.

The chain employs TRBV2 and TRBJ1-5, with 7 bases identical to TRBD1. Unmatched junction bases numbered 6, after V lost 5 bases and J lost 2 bases. The CDR3 is made up of 15 amino acids. Germline assignment: CDR1 SNHLY and CDR2 FYNNEI. CDR3 in DNA: TGTGCCAGCAGTTTCCAGGGGGTGGGCAATCAGCCCCAGCATTTT. Amino acid sequence: CASSFQGVGNQPQHF.

This chain joins TRBV4-2 and TRBJ2-7; 8 bases match TRBD1. Germline trimming cut 1 base from V and 4 bases from J; bases unmatched to any gene: 9. Germline assignment: CDR1 LGHNA and CDR2 YNFKEQ. The CDR3 is 16 residues long. This chain's CDR3 is CASSQASLQGVYEQYF. Written as DNA, the CDR3 is TGTGCCAGCAGCCAAGCATCTCTACAGGGGGTATACGAGCAGTACTTC.

The chain links TRBV5-1 to TRBJ2-7; TRBD2 aligns across 8 bases. Germline-derived CDR1 and CDR2 are SGHRS and YFSETQ. This CDR3 is 14 amino acids long. J lost 1 base, V lost 2 bases, and 2 bases had no gene match. CDR3 nucleotides: TGCGCCAGCAGCTTAAGCGGGGGTTCCTACGAGCAGTACTTC. Encoded protein: CASSLSGGSYEQYF. Using reference TRBV5-1 and TRBJ2-7 for the parts outside the CDR3, the full variable domain is KAGVTQTPRYLIKTRGQQVTLSCSPISGHRSVSWYQQTPGQGLQFLFEYFSETQRNKGNFPGRFSGRQFSNSRSEMNVSTLELGDSALYLCASSLSGGSYEQYFGPGTRLTVT.

This rearrangement joins TRBV12-2 to TRBJ1-1; TRBD1 is the table's D call and was not checked against the DNA. TRBV12-2 is an annotated pseudogene. The CDR3 sequence is 17 residues long. CDR3 sequence: CASRLPRNREMNTEAFF. The CDR3 DNA sequence: TGTGCAAGTCGCTTACCTAGAAACAGGGAGATGAACACTGAAGCTTTCTTT.

The chain recombines TRBV2 with TRBJ2-2; D may be TRBD2 (7 bases). Per the germline V gene, CDR1 is SNHLY and CDR2 is FYNNEI. V dropped 5 bases and J dropped 7 bases, with 17 bases sitting between them. The CDR3 is made up of 15 amino acids. The chain's CDR3 is CASSLDGGQDGELFF. The CDR3 DNA follows: TGTGCCAGCAGTCTCGACGGGGGGCAGGACGGGGAGCTGTTTTTT.

V is TRBV5-1 and J is TRBJ2-5; the match to TRBD1 covers 7 bases. J was trimmed by 5 bases and V by 0 bases; bases with no gene match: 10. The germline V gene encodes CDR1 SGHRS and CDR2 YFSETQ. The CDR3 is 16 residues long. CDR3: CASSLVLTGERETQYF. Here the CDR3 DNA reads TGCGCCAGCAGCTTGGTATTAACAGGGGAAAGGGAGACCCAGTACTTC.

CDR3 protein: CASSERLAGTGELFF. The CDR3, as DNA: TGCGCCAGCAGTGAGAGGTTAGCCGGCACCGGGGAGCTGTTTTTT. This chain joins TRBV10-1 and TRBJ2-2; no clear D gene. V was clipped by 2 bases and J by 4 bases, with 11 bases between them. The CDR3 contains 15 residues. The germline V gene has CDR1 WNHNN and CDR2 SYGVQD (reference sequence).

This CDR3 is CASSPRQGAGETQYF. The CDR3 bases are TGTGCCAGCTCACCACGGCAGGGGGCCGGGGAGACCCAGTACTTC. The rearrangement joins TRBV18 to TRBJ2-5; TRBD1 agrees at 8 bases. This CDR3 region has 15 residues. Germline V gene sequence: CDR1 KGHSH, CDR2 LQKENI. With 1 base clipped from V and 5 bases from J, the junction kept 6 bases outside the gene matches.

V usage is TRBV5-1 and J usage is TRBJ1-5; tentative D call: TRBD1 (6 bases). V lost 0 bases, J lost 0 bases, and 13 bases lay in between. CDR3 length: 17 amino acids. CDR1 and CDR2 (germline): SGHRS, YFSETQ. The CDR3 bases are TGCGCCAGCAGCTTGGATGGGGACACCTATAGCAATCAGCCCCAGCATTTT. Its protein is CASSLDGDTYSNQPQHF.

The rearrangement uses TRBV7-6 and TRBJ2-1; 13 nucleotides agree with TRBD2. The V and J ends lost 7 bases and 4 bases, in that order; junction bases with no gene match: 4. The CDR3 runs to 15 residues. The germline V gene has CDR1 SGHVS and CDR2 FNYEAQ. The CDR3 region is CASNLLAGGYNEQFF. CDR3 DNA: TGTGCCAGCAACCTACTAGCGGGGGGGTACAATGAGCAGTTCTTC.

The chain is built from TRBV5-1 and TRBJ2-1; maybe TRBD2 (6 bases). The CDR3 totals 13 residues. Deletions cut 3 bases from V and 4 bases from J, with 8 bases between. CDR1 is SGHRS, CDR2 YFSETQ, per germline. CDR3 nucleotide sequence: TGCGCCAGCAGCTGGGGACTTTACAATGAGCAGTTCTTC. Its protein product is CASSWGLYNEQFF.

The chain combines TRBV30 with TRBJ2-7; D is possibly TRBD1 (6 bases). Germline V lookup: CDR1 GTSNPN, CDR2 SVGIG (reference sequence). V lost 6 bases and J lost 2, with 14 bases in between. The CDR3 contains 13 residues. The CDR3 reads CACSQGRAYEQYF. CDR3 in DNA: TGTGCCTGTTCACAGGGACGGGCCTACGAGCAGTACTTC.

The chain carries TRBV10-2 and TRBJ2-7; 7 bases are shared with TRBD1. The CDR3 covers 15 residues. The ends lost 5 bases at V and 7 bases at J; junction bases unmatched: 14. Germline CDR1 and CDR2: WSHSY and SAAADI. This CDR3 reads CASSKTLRGPWEQYF. The CDR3 nucleotides read TGCGCCAGCAGTAAAACCTTGAGGGGGCCATGGGAGCAGTACTTC.

The rearrangement uses TRBV29-1 and TRBJ2-3; no definite D call. Germline CDR1 SQVTM, CDR2 ANQGSEA. V was pared by 3 bases and J by 0 bases, with 1 base between. This CDR3 has 11 residues. Written as DNA, the CDR3 is TGCAGCGTTGAGAGCACAGATACGCAGTATTTT. This sequence encodes CSVESTDTQYF.

This clone was seen at least ten times. The rearrangement uses TRBV6-5 and TRBJ1-2; D gene ambiguous. The V end was cut by 2 bases, the J end by 4 bases, with 8 bases between. The germline CDR1 and CDR2 sequences are MNHEY and SVGAGI. The CDR3 is 13 residues long. The CDR3 nucleotides are TGTGCCAGCAGTTACGGGGTTTCCTATGGCTACACCTTC. It is translated as CASSYGVSYGYTF.

The V call is TRBV11-2, the J call TRBJ2-5; D is ambiguous. The V end lost 4 bases, the J end lost 1 base, and 4 bases lay between the germline ends. This CDR3 has 12 residues. Germline V gene lookup returns CDR1 SGHAT and CDR2 FQNNGV. This chain's CDR3 is CASSYAQETQYF. The CDR3 nucleotides are TGTGCCAGCAGCTACGCCCAAGAGACCCAGTACTTC.

The gene calls are TRBV27 and TRBJ2-7; 8 positions match TRBD1. The V gene end was trimmed by 5 bases and the J gene end by 5 bases; junction bases not matched to a gene: 8. The length of the CDR3 is 14 residues. CDR1 and CDR2 from the germline V gene are MNHEY and SMNVEV (reference sequence). The CDR3 DNA follows: TGTGCCAGCAGTATAGGAGGACAGGGCCACGAGCAGTACTTC. This encodes CASSIGGQGHEQYF.

J is TRBJ1-2 and V is TRBV7-2; 7 positions match TRBD1. The germline gives CDR1 SGHTA, CDR2 FQGNSA. The CDR3 sequence is 13 residues long. V gave up 1 base and J gave up 9 bases; unmatched junction bases: 5. This CDR3 reads CASSLVGGDSYTF. The CDR3, as DNA: TGTGCCAGCAGCTTAGTAGGGGGCGATAGCTACACCTTC.

V is TRBV6-5 and J is TRBJ2-1; 10 bases align to TRBD2. V was clipped by 2 bases and J by 6 bases; unmatched bases: 4. This CDR3 spans 15 amino acids. Germline assignment: CDR1 MNHEY and CDR2 SVGAGI. The CDR3 bases are TGTGCCAGCAGTTACGGGGCTAGCGGGGGCAATGAGCAGTTCTTC. This sequence encodes CASSYGASGGNEQFF.

This rearrangement joins TRBV9 to TRBJ1-2; TRBD1 is a possible D gene (5 bases). The germline gives CDR1 SGDLS, CDR2 YYNGEE. Trimming cost V 0 bases and J 0 bases, with 9 bases left between them. The CDR3 is made up of 15 amino acids. In DNA form, the CDR3 reads TGTGCCAGCAGCGTAGGTAGGGGAGCTAACTATGGCTACACCTTC. Protein sequence: CASSVGRGANYGYTF.

The chain employs TRBV19 and TRBJ1-1, with a possible D match to TRBD1 (6 bases). Trimming left V 5 bases short and J 5 bases short, with 18 bases between. The CDR3 runs to 15 residues. Germline V gene data show CDR1 as LNHDA and CDR2 as SQIVND (reference sequence). The CDR3 DNA reads as TGTGCCAGTAGTGGGGGCCCGGGCCGCGGGACTGAAGCTTTCTTT. Amino acids: CASSGGPGRGTEAFF.